These 28 T cell receptor beta chains share one sample of origin, sequenced in a study of technical replicates of blood from several donors. Produced via immunoSEQ multiplex PCR; TCRdb's table is partial and in-frame only. The data hold under 110,000 clones, with 96% observed a single time. The material sequenced was T cells isolated from PBMCs. The origin of the receptors is a human donor in good health.

This chain connects TRBV4-1 to TRBJ1-6; D unclear. This CDR3 is 14 amino acids long. V was trimmed by 0 bases and J by 9 bases, leaving 9 bases between them. CDR1 MGHRA and CDR2 YSYEKL come from the germline V gene. CDR3 nucleotide sequence: TGCGCCAGCAGCCAAGATCGGCCGGGTTCACCCCTCCACTTT. This codes for CASSQDRPGSPLHF.

The V call is TRBV5-1, the J call TRBJ2-7, with D hard to call. V lost 0 bases, J lost 5 bases, and 9 bases lay in between. CDR1 and CDR2 from the germline V gene are SGHRS and YFSETQ. This CDR3 spans 13 amino acids. In DNA form, the CDR3 reads TGCGCCAGCAGCTTGGCCGGTGGTAACGAGCAGTACTTC. Its protein is CASSLAGGNEQYF.

The genes are TRBV5-6 and TRBJ2-3, with D perhaps TRBD1 (5 bases). V was trimmed by 2 bases and J by 2 bases, leaving 9 bases between them. Germline loops: CDR1 SGHDT, CDR2 YYEEEE. CDR3 length: 14 residues. CDR3 coding DNA: TGTGCCAGCAGCTTTAGGGGATTCACAGATACGCAGTATTTT. This translates into CASSFRGFTDTQYF. Drawing the rest from reference TRBV5-6 and TRBJ2-3, the complete variable domain is DAGVTQSPTHLIKTRGQQVTLRCSPKSGHDTVSWYQQALGQGPQFIFQYYEEEERQRGNFPDRFSGHQFPNYSSELNVNALLLGDSALYLCASSFRGFTDTQYFGPGTRLTVL.

This sequence joins TRBV28 and TRBJ1-5; 11 bases line up with TRBD1. Trimming removed 2 bases from V and 7 bases from J; junction bases left unmatched: 4. Germline CDR1 reads MDHEN; CDR2 reads SYDVKM. This CDR3 is 15 amino acids long. CDR3 sequence (DNA): TGTGCCAGCAGTTTAAGGACAGGGGGCGGGCAGCCCCAGCATTTT. Translated, it gives CASSLRTGGGQPQHF.

This chain uses TRBV10-3 with TRBJ1-1; tentative D call: TRBD1 (5 bases). Trimming stripped 10 bases from V and 1 base from J, with 10 bases between. The CDR3 covers 12 residues. Germline assignment: CDR1 ENHRY and CDR2 SYGVKD. CDR3 in amino acids: CATQGANTEAFF. DNA of the CDR3: TGTGCCACTCAGGGTGCGAACACTGAAGCTTTCTTT.

This sequence joins TRBV2 and TRBJ1-1; tentative D call: TRBD1 (5 bases). With 5 bases removed from V and 3 bases from J, the gap between germline ends came to 19 bases. This CDR3 is 16 amino acids long. Germline CDR1 and CDR2: SNHLY and FYNNEI. CDR3 nucleotides: TGTGCCAGCAGTCACGACGGGTCCGGGGGGGACACTGAAGCTTTCTTT. As protein: CASSHDGSGGDTEAFF.

This clone is a singleton in its sample. V usage is TRBV9 and J usage is TRBJ2-4; the match to TRBD1 covers 12 bases. Germline CDR1 reads SGDLS; CDR2 reads YYNGEE. The V gene end was trimmed by 0 bases and the J gene end by 0 bases; junction bases not matched to a gene: 7. The CDR3 length is 19 residues. CDR3 DNA: TGTGCCAGCAGCGTAGGAGGGACAGGGGGCGGTCTAGCCAAAAACATTCAGTACTTC. It is translated as CASSVGGTGGGLAKNIQYF.

The gene calls are TRBV5-1 and TRBJ1-2, with D maybe TRBD1 (6 bases). Trimming removed 5 bases from V and 5 bases from J, with 13 bases in between. Germline V gene lookup returns CDR1 SGHRS and CDR2 YFSETQ. This CDR3 has 13 residues. The CDR3 here is CASSLDRLYGYTF. The CDR3 DNA is TGCGCCAGCAGTCTAGACAGGTTATATGGCTACACCTTC.

The chain carries TRBV9 and TRBJ1-2; D may be TRBD1 (5 bases). The CDR3 is 16 amino acids. Trimming took 0 bases from V and 6 from J, leaving 18 bases between them. Germline assignment: CDR1 SGDLS and CDR2 YYNGEE. In nucleotides, the CDR3 is TGTGCCAGCAGCGTAGGGACAACCCTAGGTTTGGATGGCTACACCTTC. Translated, it gives CASSVGTTLGLDGYTF.

The chain uses TRBV10-3 and TRBJ1-6; D is possibly TRBD1 (5 bases). Deletions cut 0 bases from V and 7 bases from J, with 13 bases between. Germline V gene data show CDR1 as ENHRY and CDR2 as SYGVKD. The CDR3 totals 16 residues. CDR3 amino acids: CAISESPQGMNSPLHF. As DNA, the CDR3 is TGTGCCATCAGTGAGTCGCCGCAGGGCATGAATTCACCCCTCCACTTT.

CDR3 in DNA: TGTGCCAGCAGCGACGGACAGGGACCTGGCTACGAGCAGTACTTC. As protein: CASSDGQGPGYEQYF. This chain uses TRBV9 with TRBJ2-7; 8 nucleotides agree with TRBD1. The length of the CDR3 is 15 residues. Germline-derived CDR1 and CDR2 are SGDLS and YYNGEE. Trimming cost V 3 bases and J 3 bases; bases outside gene matches: 8.

V gene TRBV7-9 combines with J gene TRBJ2-5; 8 nucleotides agree with TRBD1. Losses at the gene ends were 1 base for V and 5 bases for J; bases not matched to a gene: 12. This CDR3 has 17 amino acids. CDR1 and CDR2 (germline): SEHNR, FQNEAQ (reference sequence). CDR3 sequence reads: CASSLGQGALKRETQYF. In DNA form, the CDR3 reads TGTGCCAGCAGCTTAGGGCAGGGGGCTCTTAAACGGGAGACCCAGTACTTC.

The V gene is TRBV30, the J gene TRBJ1-4; D gene unclear. CDR3 length: 15 residues. The ends were cut back, 0 bases at V and 7 bases at J, with 15 bases in the middle. CDR1 is GTSNPN, CDR2 SVGIG, per germline (reference sequence). CDR3 in amino acids: CAWSVPGLTGEKLFF. For the CDR3, the DNA is TGTGCCTGGAGTGTACCCGGACTAACGGGTGAAAAACTGTTTTTT.

V gene TRBV15 combines with J gene TRBJ1-2; TRBD1 matches 7 bases. Per the germline V gene, CDR1 is LNHNV and CDR2 is YYDKDF (reference sequence). The CDR3 totals 14 residues. The J segment lost 4 bases and the V segment lost 9 bases, leaving 11 bases of the junction unmatched. As DNA, the CDR3 is TGTGCCACAACAAAAACAGGGGTCTCCTATGGCTACACCTTC. This sequence encodes CATTKTGVSYGYTF.

The chain is built from TRBV5-1 and TRBJ2-1; D is possibly TRBD2 (5 bases). V was trimmed by 1 base and J by 8 bases, leaving 10 bases between them. This CDR3 comprises 13 residues. Germline lookup yields CDR1 SGHRS and CDR2 YFSETQ. In DNA form, the CDR3 reads TGCGCCAGCAGCTTGAGGTTGAGGGATGAGCAGTTCTTC. Translated: CASSLRLRDEQFF.

The chain employs TRBV5-6 and TRBJ1-5, with 10 bases lining up with TRBD1. Germline loops: CDR1 SGHDT, CDR2 YYEEEE. J was trimmed by 6 bases and V by 4 bases; bases with no gene match: 4. This CDR3 is built from 14 residues. The CDR3 reads CASSARTGGQPQHF. DNA for the CDR3: TGTGCCAGCAGCGCCCGGACAGGGGGTCAGCCCCAGCATTTT.

The chain is built from TRBV11-3 and TRBJ2-3, with 8 bases matching TRBD1. The junction had 13 bases not matched to a gene; V was cut back by 3 bases and J by 5 bases. From germline, CDR1 is SGHNT and CDR2 YENEEA. There are 17 residues in the CDR3. The CDR3 region has the DNA TGTGCCAGCAGCTTTCGCGCAGGACGGGGGACAGGAGATACGCAGTATTTT. Translation gives CASSFRAGRGTGDTQYF.

The rearrangement joins TRBV5-1 to TRBJ2-1; 7 bases map to TRBD2. The CDR3 sequence is 15 residues long. From germline, CDR1 is SGHRS and CDR2 YFSETQ. V lost 0 bases to trimming and J lost 7 bases; unmatched junction nucleotides: 7. CDR3 DNA sequence: TGCGCCAGCAGCTTGGATGGGGGAGGGCCGAATGAGCAGTTCTTC. It is translated as CASSLDGGGPNEQFF.

The chain links TRBV19 to TRBJ2-7; the match to TRBD2 covers 9 bases. The V gene's germline CDR1 is LNHDA and CDR2 SQIVND (reference sequence). The CDR3 runs to 16 residues. V lost 3 bases and J lost 0; bases outside the gene matches: 6. The CDR3: CASSIPFSGSSYEQYF. The CDR3 nucleotides read TGTGCCAGTAGTATTCCCTTTAGCGGGAGCTCCTACGAGCAGTACTTC. The variable domain in full, completed from reference TRBV19 and TRBJ2-7, reads DGGITQSPKYLFRKEGQNVTLSCEQNLNHDAMYWYRQDPGQGLRLIYYSQIVNDFQKGDIAEGYSVSREKKESFPLTVTSAQKNPTAFYLCASSIPFSGSSYEQYFGPGTRLTVT.

The chain employs TRBV29-1 and TRBJ2-2; D gene unclear. CDR1 SQVTM and CDR2 ANQGSEA come from the germline V gene. Trimming left V 4 bases short and J 6 bases short, with 12 bases between. The CDR3 has 13 amino acids. CDR3 sequence reads: CSVVGESAGELFF. For the CDR3, the DNA is TGCAGCGTTGTAGGAGAATCGGCCGGGGAGCTGTTTTTT.

The chain has TRBV28 and TRBJ1-1; TRBD1 aligns across 9 bases. The CDR3 spans 17 residues. Germline CDR1 MDHEN, CDR2 SYDVKM. With V trimmed by 2 bases and J by 3 bases, 10 bases remained unmatched. The CDR3 loop is CASSLIGTGWEDTEAFF. CDR3 coding DNA: TGTGCCAGCAGTTTAATAGGGACAGGGTGGGAAGACACTGAAGCTTTCTTT.

The rearrangement links TRBV27 to TRBJ2-7; maybe TRBD2 (5 bases). CDR1 and CDR2 (germline): MNHEY, SMNVEV (reference sequence). The CDR3 length is 16 residues. The V and J ends lost 4 bases and 0 bases respectively, with 16 bases between them. In nucleotides, the CDR3 is TGTGCCAGCAGTTCAAGACGGACTGTGAGCTCCTACGAGCAGTACTTC. Protein sequence: CASSSRRTVSSYEQYF.

A word on this clone: The junction departs from the called germline gene at one end, perhaps through a read error. The chain joins TRBV10-3 to TRBJ2-3; 8 bases map to TRBD2. This CDR3 is 14 amino acids long. CDR1 and CDR2 (germline): ENHRY, SYGVKD. The CDR3 DNA follows: TGTGCCATCAATGAGCGGGGGTACACAGATACGCAGTATTTT. Its translation: CAINERGYTDTQYF.

This chain connects TRBV27 to TRBJ2-7, with D possibly being TRBD2 (6 bases). This CDR3 spans 13 amino acids. Trimming cost V 2 bases and J 7 bases, with 12 bases left between them. Germline lookup yields CDR1 MNHEY and CDR2 SMNVEV (reference sequence). CDR3 protein: CASSLVGRREQYF. The CDR3 DNA reads TGTGCCAGCAGTTTAGTGGGGAGGAGAGAGCAGTACTTC.

V is TRBV4-1 and J is TRBJ2-5; no reliable D call. The end of the DNA is better explained by TRBJ2-7, so the J call may be wrong. There are 13 residues in the CDR3. Germline-derived CDR1 and CDR2 are MGHRA and YSYEKL. CDR3 loop: CASSPSRSDEQYF. The CDR3, as DNA: TGCGCCAGCAGCCCGAGTAGAAGCGACGAGCAGTACTTC.

The chain recombines TRBV15 with TRBJ2-5, with a possible D match to TRBD1 (6 bases). There are 15 residues in the CDR3. The ends were cut back, 3 bases at V and 0 bases at J, with 11 bases in the middle. Germline V gene sequence: CDR1 LNHNV, CDR2 YYDKDF (reference sequence). The CDR3 loop is CATSRGRTDQETQYF. The CDR3 DNA reads TGTGCCACCAGCAGGGGAAGGACAGACCAAGAGACCCAGTACTTC.

CDR3 nucleotide sequence: TGTGCCAGCAGTCCGGGACAGGGGTTATATCAGCCCCAGCATTTT. Translation: CASSPGQGLYQPQHF. The gene calls are TRBV6-5 and TRBJ1-5, with 10 bases identical to TRBD1. Germline V gene lookup returns CDR1 MNHEY and CDR2 SVGAGI. The length of the CDR3 is 15 residues. V lost 5 bases, J lost 5 bases, and 6 bases stayed unmatched.

The V and J genes are TRBV7-6 and TRBJ2-1, with D possibly matching TRBD2 (5 bases). The CDR3 covers 13 residues. V was shortened by 3 bases and J by 4 bases, with 7 bases between the two germline ends. Germline V CDR1 and CDR2: SGHVS, FNYEAQ. DNA of the CDR3: TGTGCCAGCAGCTTTCGGGAATACAATGAGCAGTTCTTC. It codes for CASSFREYNEQFF.